This T cell receptor beta chain was identified during a study of identical twins. Overall study results and limits: Beta out-of-frame sequences showed weaker excess sharing between twins.

A universal primer site was incorporated via template switching, and the cDNA contained unique molecular identifiers. TCRdb re-analysed the 5' RACE reads in MiXCR, keeping a single row per CDR3 protein. The data contain fewer than 250,000 distinct CDR3 sequences, approximately 6.8% of them singletons. A word on this clonotype: Its matching antigen is unknown.

This CDR3 comprises 15 residues. Trimming stripped 6 bases from V and 0 bases from J, with 13 bases between. These same records also appear under a second study, on yellow fever vaccine responses in identical twins. Turning to that study: Twins' vaccine T cell response reportedly gave the appearance of partial convergence and partial personalization.

The material sequenced was CD8+ T cells sorted from blood. The clonotype comes from a woman younger than 35 in good health. V and J are TRBV12-3 or TRBV12-4 and TRBJ2-3; D may be TRBD2 (6 bases). CDR3 amino acids: CASSRGTASTDTQYF. In nucleotides, the CDR3 is TGTGCCAGCAGCCGCGGGACGGCTAGCACAGATACGCAGTATTTT.